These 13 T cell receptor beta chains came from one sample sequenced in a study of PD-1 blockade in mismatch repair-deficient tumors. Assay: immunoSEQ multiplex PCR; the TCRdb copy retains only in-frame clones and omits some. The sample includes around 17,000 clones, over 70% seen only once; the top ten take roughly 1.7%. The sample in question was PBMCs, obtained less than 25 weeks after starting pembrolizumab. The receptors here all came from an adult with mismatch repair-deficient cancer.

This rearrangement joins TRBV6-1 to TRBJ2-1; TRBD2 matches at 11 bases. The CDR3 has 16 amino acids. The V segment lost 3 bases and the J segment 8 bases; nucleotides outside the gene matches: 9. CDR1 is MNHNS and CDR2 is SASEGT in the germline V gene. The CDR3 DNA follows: TGTGCCAGCAGTGACCTACTAGCGGGAGAGGTCGATGAGCAGTTCTTC. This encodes CASSDLLAGEVDEQFF.

The CDR3 DNA sequence: TGCGCCAGCAGCATACAGGGGGCGCAGGACTATGGCTACACCTTC. Protein product: CASSIQGAQDYGYTF. J is TRBJ1-2 and V is TRBV5-1; 9 bases map to TRBD1. Unmatched junction bases numbered 7, after V lost 4 bases and J lost 3 bases. Germline lookup yields CDR1 SGHRS and CDR2 YFSETQ. The CDR3 sequence is 15 residues long. The full variable domain, completed using reference TRBV5-1 and TRBJ1-2, is KAGVTQTPRYLIKTRGQQVTLSCSPISGHRSVSWYQQTPGQGLQFLFEYFSETQRNKGNFPGRFSGRQFSNSRSEMNVSTLELGDSALYLCASSIQGAQDYGYTFGSGTRLTVV.

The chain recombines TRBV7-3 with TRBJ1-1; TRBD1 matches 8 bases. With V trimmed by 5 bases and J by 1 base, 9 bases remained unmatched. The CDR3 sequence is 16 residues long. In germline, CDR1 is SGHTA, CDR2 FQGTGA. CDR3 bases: TGTGCCAGCAGCCCCGGACAGGGTAGGGGGAACACTGAAGCTTTCTTT. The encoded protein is CASSPGQGRGNTEAFF.

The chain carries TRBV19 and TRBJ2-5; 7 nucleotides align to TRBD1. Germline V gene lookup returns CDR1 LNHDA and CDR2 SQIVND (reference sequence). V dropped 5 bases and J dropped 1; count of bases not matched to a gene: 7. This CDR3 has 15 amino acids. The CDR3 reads CASSRPGTAQETQYF. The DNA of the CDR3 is TGTGCCAGTAGTCGACCCGGGACAGCCCAAGAGACCCAGTACTTC.

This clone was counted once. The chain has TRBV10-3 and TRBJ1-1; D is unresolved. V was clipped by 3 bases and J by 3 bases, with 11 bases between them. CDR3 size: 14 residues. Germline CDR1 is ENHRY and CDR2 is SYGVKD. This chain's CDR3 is CAISERGLDTEAFF. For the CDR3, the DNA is TGTGCCATCAGTGAAAGAGGTCTGGACACTGAAGCTTTCTTT.

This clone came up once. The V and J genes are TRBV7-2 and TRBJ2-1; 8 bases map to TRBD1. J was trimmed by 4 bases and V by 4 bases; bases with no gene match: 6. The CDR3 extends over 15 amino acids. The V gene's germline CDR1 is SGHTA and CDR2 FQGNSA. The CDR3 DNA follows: TGTGCCAGCAGCTCATCGGGACAGGCTTACAATGAGCAGTTCTTC. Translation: CASSSSGQAYNEQFF.

Here the CDR3 reads CASSLYRKSVDGYGYTF. The DNA of the CDR3 is TGTGCCAGCAGCCTGTACAGGAAGTCGGTGGACGGCTATGGCTACACCTTC. The V and J genes are TRBV5-4 and TRBJ1-2; tentative D call: TRBD1 (5 bases). CDR3 length: 17 amino acids. Trimming pared 4 bases from V and 4 bases from J, leaving 23 bases between. Germline CDR1 and CDR2: SGHNT and YYREEE (reference sequence).

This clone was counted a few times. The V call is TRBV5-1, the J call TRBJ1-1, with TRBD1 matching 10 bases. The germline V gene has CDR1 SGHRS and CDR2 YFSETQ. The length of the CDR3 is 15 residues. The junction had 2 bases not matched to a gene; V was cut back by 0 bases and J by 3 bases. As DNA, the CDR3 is TGCGCCAGCAGCTTGGTCGGACAGGGGGACACTGAAGCTTTCTTT. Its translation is CASSLVGQGDTEAFF.

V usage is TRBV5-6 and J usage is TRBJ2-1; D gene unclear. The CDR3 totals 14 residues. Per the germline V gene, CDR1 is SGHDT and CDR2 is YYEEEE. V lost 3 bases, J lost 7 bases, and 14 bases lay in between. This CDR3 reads CASSSSYAFNEQFF. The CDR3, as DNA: TGTGCCAGCAGCTCCTCCTACGCTTTTAATGAGCAGTTCTTC. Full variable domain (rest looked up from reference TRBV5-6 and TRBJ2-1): DAGVTQSPTHLIKTRGQQVTLRCSPKSGHDTVSWYQQALGQGPQFIFQYYEEEERQRGNFPDRFSGHQFPNYSSELNVNALLLGDSALYLCASSSSYAFNEQFFGPGTRLTVL.

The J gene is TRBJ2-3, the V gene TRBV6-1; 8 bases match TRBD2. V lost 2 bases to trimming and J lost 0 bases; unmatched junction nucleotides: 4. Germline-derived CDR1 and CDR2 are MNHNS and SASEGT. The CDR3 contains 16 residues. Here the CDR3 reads CASSETGTRSTDTQYF. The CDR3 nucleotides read TGTGCCAGCAGTGAAACCGGGACTAGGAGCACAGATACGCAGTATTTT.

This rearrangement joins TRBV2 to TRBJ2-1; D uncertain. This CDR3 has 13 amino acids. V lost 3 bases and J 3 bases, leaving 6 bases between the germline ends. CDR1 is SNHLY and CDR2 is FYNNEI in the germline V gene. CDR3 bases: TGTGCCAGCAGTGATGGAGTCTACAATGAGCAGTTCTTC. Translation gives CASSDGVYNEQFF.

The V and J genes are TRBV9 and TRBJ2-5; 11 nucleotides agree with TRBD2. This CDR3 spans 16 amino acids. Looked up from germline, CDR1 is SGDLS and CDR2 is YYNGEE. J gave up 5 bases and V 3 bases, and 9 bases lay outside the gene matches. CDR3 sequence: CASSGSSGRFGETQYF. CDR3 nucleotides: TGTGCCAGCAGCGGATCTAGCGGGAGGTTCGGGGAGACCCAGTACTTC.

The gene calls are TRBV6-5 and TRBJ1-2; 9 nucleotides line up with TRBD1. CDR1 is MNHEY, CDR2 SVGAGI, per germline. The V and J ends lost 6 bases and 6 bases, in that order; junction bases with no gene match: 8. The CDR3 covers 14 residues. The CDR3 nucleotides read TGTGCCAGCAGGGATCGGACAGGGGAAAATGGCTACACCTTC. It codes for CASRDRTGENGYTF.